These T cell receptor beta chains were read from a single sample in a study of T cells in Graves' hyperthyroidism and ophthalmopathy. Each CDR3 protein is one row after TCRdb ran MiXCR on the multiplex PCR reads. The sample contains 700,000 to 950,000 distinct CDR3 sequences, 35% of which appear only once. Sequenced input: blood. Receptors were obtained from a woman between 40 and 55 years old with Graves' hyperthyroidism. Both conserved end residues are part of each CDR3. The D gene is left open where the match is weak. Size tells how often a clone was seen (once, few, many) or the class of an expanded clone, and some rows leave it out.

size	V	D	J	DNA	CDR3
few	TRBV7-8	.	TRBJ2-5	TGTGCCAGCAGTTATCGAGGACGGATCCAAGAGACCCAGTACTTC	CASSYRGRIQETQYF
many	TRBV4-3	.	TRBJ1-2	TGCGCCAGCAGCCAAGATACACAGGACTATGGCTACACCTTC	CASSQDTQDYGYTF
.	TRBV20-1	.	TRBJ1-3	TGCAGTGCTATTTTACAGGGCTATGGCTACACCATATATTTT	CSAILQGYGYTIYF
.	TRBV4-3	.	TRBJ2-2	TGCGCCAGCAGCCAAGGGCATAGAAGGGGAATCACCGGGGAGCTGTTTTTT	CASSQGHRRGITGELFF
.	TRBV12-3/TRBV12-4	.	TRBJ1-2	TGTGCCAGCAGTTTATTGTCCCGCTATGGCTACACCTTC	CASSLLSRYGYTF
few	TRBV9	.	TRBJ1-2	TGTGCCAGCAGCGCAGAGATCTCGACATCGGCTAACTATGGCTACACCTTC	CASSAEISTSANYGYTF
few	TRBV7-2	TRBD2	TRBJ2-5	TGTGCCAGCAGCTTAAGTCCCCGGGCGGGAGCACTCCAAGAGGCCCAGTACTTC	CASSLSPRAGALQEAQYF
.	TRBV6-1	TRBD2	TRBJ2-2	TGTGCCAGCAAGGGGCTAGCGGGAGGGACGAACACCGGGGAGCTGTTTTTT	CASKGLAGGTNTGELFF
.	TRBV6-5	.	TRBJ1-1	TGTGCCAGCAGTTACAAGCCACAGGGACTGAACACTGAAGCTTTCTTT	CASSYKPQGLNTEAFF
few	TRBV12-3/TRBV12-4	.	TRBJ1-1	TGTGCCAGCAGTCCAGCCATTACCCTGAACACTGAAGCTTTCTTT	CASSPAITLNTEAFF
.	TRBV4-1	TRBD2	TRBJ2-2	TGCGCCAGCAGCCAAGATACATTCGGGGGGGCCAGCACCGGGGAGCTGTTTTTT	CASSQDTFGGASTGELFF
.	TRBV9	.	TRBJ2-7	TGTGCCAGCAGCGTAGGGGGGGACTCCTACAATGAGCAGTACTTC	CASSVGGDSYNEQYF
.	TRBV6-2/TRBV6-3	.	TRBJ2-5	TGTGCCAGCGCAGGGACCGAGCAAGAGACCCAGTACTTC	CASAGTEQETQYF
few	TRBV25-1	.	TRBJ1-3	TGTGCCAGCAGCCAACCCGCCTTGGACAAATCTGGAAACACCATATATTTT	CASSQPALDKSGNTIYF
.	TRBV28	.	TRBJ1-6	TGTGCCAGCAGTTACTACAGGGCGGATTCACCCCTCCACTTT	CASSYYRADSPLHF
once	TRBV11-2	TRBD1	TRBJ1-4	TGTGCCAGCAGCCTGGACAGGAACGAAAAACTGTTTTTT	CASSLDRNEKLFF
.	TRBV12-3/TRBV12-4	TRBD1	TRBJ2-5	TGTGCCAGCAGTTTACCGACAGGGCCGTGGACCCAGTACTTC	CASSLPTGPWTQYF
.	TRBV6-5	TRBD1	TRBJ2-7	TGTGCCATCGGGACAGGTGAACCCTACGAGCAGTACTTC	CAIGTGEPYEQYF
few	TRBV2	.	TRBJ1-3	TGTGCCAGCACGACGGCCACATCACCTGGAAACACCATATATTTT	CASTTATSPGNTIYF
.	TRBV4-3	.	TRBJ1-1	TGCGCCAGCAGCCAAGATCTAGGAATACAGCTCGCCTTGCTGTTT	CASSQDLGIQLALLF
few	TRBV5-5	.	TRBJ1-1	TGTGCCAGCACCCCCGTCCTTTTGAACACTGAAGCTTTCTTT	CASTPVLLNTEAFF
.	TRBV14	TRBD1	TRBJ2-7	TGTGCCAGCAGCCTGGGGACAGGGAGGAATCTGCAGTACTTC	CASSLGTGRNLQYF